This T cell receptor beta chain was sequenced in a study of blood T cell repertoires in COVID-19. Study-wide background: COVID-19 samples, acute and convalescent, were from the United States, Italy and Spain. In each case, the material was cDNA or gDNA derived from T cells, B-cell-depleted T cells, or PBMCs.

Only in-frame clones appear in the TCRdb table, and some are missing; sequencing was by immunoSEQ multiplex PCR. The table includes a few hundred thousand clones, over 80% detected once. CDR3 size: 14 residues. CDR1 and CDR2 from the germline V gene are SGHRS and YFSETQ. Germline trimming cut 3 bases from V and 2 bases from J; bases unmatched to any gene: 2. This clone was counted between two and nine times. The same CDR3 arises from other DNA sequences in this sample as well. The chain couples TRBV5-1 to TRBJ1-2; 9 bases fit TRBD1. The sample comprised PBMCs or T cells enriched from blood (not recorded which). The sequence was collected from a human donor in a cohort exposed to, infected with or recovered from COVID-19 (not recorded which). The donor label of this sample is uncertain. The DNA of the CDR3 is TGCGCCAGCAGCTCGACAGGGGGAAACTATGGCTACACCTTC. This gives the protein CASSSTGGNYGYTF.